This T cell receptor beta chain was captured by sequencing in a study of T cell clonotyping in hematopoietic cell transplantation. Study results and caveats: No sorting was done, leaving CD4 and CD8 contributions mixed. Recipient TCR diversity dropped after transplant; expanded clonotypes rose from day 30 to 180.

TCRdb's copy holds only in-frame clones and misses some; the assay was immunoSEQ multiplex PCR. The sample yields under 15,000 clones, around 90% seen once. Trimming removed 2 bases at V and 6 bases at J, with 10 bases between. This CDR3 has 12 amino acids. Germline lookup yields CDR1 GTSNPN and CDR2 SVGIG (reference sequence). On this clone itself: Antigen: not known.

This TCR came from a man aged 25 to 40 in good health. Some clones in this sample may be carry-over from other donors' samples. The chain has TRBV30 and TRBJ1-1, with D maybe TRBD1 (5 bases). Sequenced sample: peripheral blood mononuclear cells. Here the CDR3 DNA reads TGTGCCTGGAGTCCAGGGTACGCTGAAGCTTTCTTT. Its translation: CAWSPGYAEAFF.